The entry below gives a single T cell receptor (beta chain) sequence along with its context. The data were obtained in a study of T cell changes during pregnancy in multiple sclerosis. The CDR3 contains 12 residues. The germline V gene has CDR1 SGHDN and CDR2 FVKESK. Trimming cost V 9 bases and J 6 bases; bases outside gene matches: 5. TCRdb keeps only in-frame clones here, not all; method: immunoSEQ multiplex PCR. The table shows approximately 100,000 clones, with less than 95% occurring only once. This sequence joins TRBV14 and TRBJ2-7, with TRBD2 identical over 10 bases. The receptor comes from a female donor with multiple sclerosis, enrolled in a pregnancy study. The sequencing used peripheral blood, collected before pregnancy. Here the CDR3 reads CARSSGSCEQYF. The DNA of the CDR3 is TGTGCCAGGTCTAGCGGGAGTTGCGAGCAGTACTTC.